This T cell receptor beta chain was sequenced for a study of T cells in tuberculosis. Study conclusions and caveats: GMM-specific TCRs were nearer to active tuberculosis alpha repertoires, suggesting expansion.

With regard to this clone: Its cognate antigen is unknown. The junction shows a germline mismatch at one end, possibly a read error.

Some clones are missing from TCRdb's copy, which holds only in-frame ones; the method was immunoSEQ multiplex PCR. The profile shows tens of thousands of clones, under 95% of them singletons. Sequenced sample: PBMCs. The sequence came from a donor aged 10-29 years with latent tuberculosis or without tuberculosis infection. Some clones in this sample may be carry-over from other donors' samples.

In nucleotides, the CDR3 is TGTGCCAGCTCACGGGACAGGACTGGCAACACCATATATTTT. Translated: CASSRDRTGNTIYF. The rearrangement uses TRBV18 and TRBJ1-3; 8 nucleotides match TRBD1. The V gene's germline CDR1 is KGHSH and CDR2 LQKENI. The CDR3 runs to 14 residues.